The 21 T cell receptor beta chains below all came from one sample that was sequenced in a study of T cell repertoires in cytomegalovirus infection. TCRdb reanalysed the reads using MiXCR and keeps one entry per CDR3 protein. The sample has hundreds of thousands of distinct CDR3 sequences, more than 20% seen once. Source material: CD8+ T cells from PBMCs. The source of these receptors is a human donor in good health (CMV status not recorded). Some clones in this sample may be carry-over from other donors' samples.

The rearrangement links TRBV15 to TRBJ2-5, with a possible D match to TRBD2 (6 bases). From germline, CDR1 is LNHNV and CDR2 YYDKDF (reference sequence). The CDR3 runs to 19 residues. V was cut by 5 bases and J by 1 base, with 26 bases left in between. This chain's CDR3 is CATSAVPGRGPAPQETQYF. In DNA, the CDR3 is TGTGCCACCAGCGCCGTTCCTGGGCGGGGACCGGCCCCCCAAGAGACCCAGTACTTC.

This clonotype showed up many times. This chain uses TRBV7-2 with TRBJ2-3, with 10 bases aligning to TRBD2. V trimming: 1 base; J trimming: 1 base; junction bases outside the gene matches: 2. Germline-derived CDR1 and CDR2 are SGHTA and FQGNSA. The CDR3 runs 16 residues. CDR3 nucleotide sequence: TGTGCCAGCAGCTTAGGCCTAGCGGGAGGCACAGATACGCAGTATTTT. It translates to CASSLGLAGGTDTQYF.

The V gene is TRBV4-3, the J gene TRBJ2-4, with D tentatively TRBD1 (5 bases). V was pared by 0 bases and J by 0 bases, with 18 bases between. The length of the CDR3 is 19 residues. Per germline, CDR1 LGHNA and CDR2 YSLEER. DNA for the CDR3: TGCGCCAGCAGCCAAGAGGGCGACAGAAGCTATTTAGCCAAAAACATTCAGTACTTC. Translating it yields CASSQEGDRSYLAKNIQYF.

The chain has TRBV14 and TRBJ2-1; D remains unclear. There are 15 residues in the CDR3. Looked up from germline, CDR1 is SGHDN and CDR2 is FVKESK. Trimming shortened V by 2 bases and J by 7 bases, and 15 bases separated the two germline ends. CDR3 in DNA: TGTGCCAGCAGCCAAAATATCGCAGCTTGGAATGAGCAGTTCTTC. Its translation is CASSQNIAAWNEQFF. Supplemented by reference TRBV14 and TRBJ2-1, the full variable domain reads EAGVTQFPSHSVIEKGQTVTLRCDPISGHDNLYWYRRVMGKEIKFLLHFVKESKQDESGMPNNRFLAERTGGTYSTLKVQPAELEDSGVYFCASSQNIAAWNEQFFGPGTRLTVL.

J is TRBJ2-1 and V is TRBV20-1, with 8 bases fitting TRBD2. The germline gives CDR1 DFQATT, CDR2 SNEGSKA (reference sequence). The CDR3 extends over 14 amino acids. After removal of 3 bases from V and 2 bases from J, the junction contained 3 bases not matched to a gene. CDR3 nucleotide sequence: TGCAGTGCTAGGGGACTAGGGCCCTACAATGAGCAGTTCTTC. Translated, it gives CSARGLGPYNEQFF.

The DNA of the CDR3 is TGTGCCAGCAGCGGAGGGACATACGTCAATGAAAAACTGTTTTTT. It yields the protein CASSGGTYVNEKLFF. V gene TRBV14 combines with J gene TRBJ1-4; perhaps TRBD1 as D (6 bases). The CDR3 contains 15 residues. Germline CDR1 is SGHDN and CDR2 is FVKESK. Between the trimmed V and J ends, which lost 5 bases and 5 bases, there was a span of 15 bases.

This chain links TRBV29-1 with TRBJ2-3; weak D call: TRBD2 (6 bases). The CDR3 has 13 residues. In germline, CDR1 is SQVTM, CDR2 ANQGSEA. V was cut by 5 bases and J by 6 bases, with 15 bases left in between. CDR3 nucleotide sequence: TGCAGCGTTACAGGTGTTCGGGGGGATACGCAGTATTTT. Its translation: CSVTGVRGDTQYF.

The rearrangement joins TRBV6-2 or TRBV6-3 to TRBJ2-7; 8 positions match TRBD1. Germline CDR1 is MNHEY and CDR2 is SVGEGT. The CDR3 extends over 13 amino acids. In DNA form, the CDR3 reads TGTGCCAGCAGTTCCCTCGACAGGGGCTTATCAAACGTC. This translates into CASSSLDRGLSNV.

This clonotype showed up just a few times. The chain has TRBV20-1 and TRBJ2-1; D may be TRBD2 (6 bases). V lost 2 bases, J lost 4 bases, and 21 bases lay in between. Germline loops: CDR1 DFQATT, CDR2 SNEGSKA (reference sequence). CDR3 length: 17 amino acids. CDR3 residues: CSARMDQFREFYNEQFF. The CDR3 bases are TGCAGTGCTAGAATGGACCAATTTCGGGAGTTTTACAATGAGCAGTTCTTC.

There are many counts of this clonotype. The chain carries TRBV7-8 and TRBJ2-7; 9 bases are a match to TRBD1. V lost 2 bases to trimming and J lost 4 bases; unmatched junction nucleotides: 12. This CDR3 contains 17 residues. Germline V gene data show CDR1 as SGHVS and CDR2 as FQNEAQ. The CDR3 DNA follows: TGTGCCAGCAGCTTATTGGGGGGAGACAGGGGGTTTTACGAGCAGTACGTC. Translated: CASSLLGGDRGFYEQYV.

The chain has TRBV6-2 or TRBV6-3 and TRBJ2-2; perhaps TRBD2 as D (5 bases). V lost 6 bases and J 3 bases, leaving 17 bases between the germline ends. The CDR3 has 16 residues. The V gene's germline CDR1 is MNHEY and CDR2 SVGEGT. The CDR3 protein is CASRSRSLRDTGELFF. The CDR3 nucleotides are TGTGCCAGCAGATCCCGGAGTCTGAGGGACACCGGGGAGCTGTTTTTT.

This clonotype was observed many times. The V gene is TRBV7-8, the J gene TRBJ2-3; TRBD1 aligns across 9 bases. Germline loops: CDR1 SGHVS, CDR2 FQNEAQ. The junction had 3 bases not matched to a gene; V was cut back by 9 bases and J by 5 bases. The CDR3 is made up of 12 amino acids. CDR3 loop: CASRQGEDTQYF. CDR3 DNA sequence: TGTGCCAGTAGACAGGGGGAAGATACGCAGTATTTT.

This clonotype showed up just a few times. V usage is TRBV7-9 and J usage is TRBJ1-1; D may be TRBD1 (6 bases). The CDR3 is 18 amino acids. Looked up from germline, CDR1 is SEHNR and CDR2 is FQNEAQ (reference sequence). Trimming took off 5 bases at V and 1 base at J, with 23 bases between the two ends. CDR3 sequence: CASSADWTATFQNTEAFF. For the CDR3, the DNA is TGTGCCAGCAGCGCCGACTGGACAGCGACCTTCCAGAACACTGAAGCTTTCTTT.

This clonotype was recorded many times. The chain carries TRBV7-9 and TRBJ2-7, with unresolved D. With 1 base removed from V and 5 bases from J, the gap between germline ends came to 3 bases. CDR3 length: 11 residues. CDR1 is SEHNR and CDR2 is FQNEAQ in the germline V gene (reference sequence). The CDR3: CASSLVHEQYF. The CDR3 coding sequence is TGTGCCAGCAGCTTAGTCCACGAGCAGTACTTC.

The chain combines TRBV6-5 with TRBJ1-1, with 7 positions matching TRBD1. Germline trimming cut 7 bases from V and 5 bases from J; bases unmatched to any gene: 10. The CDR3 is 14 residues long. Germline values: CDR1 MNHEY, CDR2 SVGAGI. CDR3 coding DNA: TGTGCCAGCACCGAGACAGGGAGTAGGACTGAAGCTTTCTTT. This encodes CASTETGSRTEAFF.

This clonotype was counted only a few times. The rearrangement joins TRBV5-6 to TRBJ2-1; D remains unclear. Germline lookup yields CDR1 SGHDT and CDR2 YYEEEE. This CDR3 is built from 15 residues. V lost 3 bases, J lost 8 bases, and 18 bases lay in between. The CDR3 loop is CASSSTEEGPDEQFF. In DNA form, the CDR3 reads TGTGCCAGCAGCTCCACCGAAGAAGGGCCCGATGAGCAGTTCTTC. Based on the CDR3 plus reference TRBV5-6 and TRBJ2-1, the full variable domain is DAGVTQSPTHLIKTRGQQVTLRCSPKSGHDTVSWYQQALGQGPQFIFQYYEEEERQRGNFPDRFSGHQFPNYSSELNVNALLLGDSALYLCASSSTEEGPDEQFFGPGTRLTVL.

This clonotype was found a few times. The chain employs TRBV6-2 or TRBV6-3 and TRBJ2-3, with D uncertain. Germline V gene sequence: CDR1 MNHEY, CDR2 SVGEGT. The CDR3 sequence is 14 residues long. V was trimmed by 2 bases and J by 6 bases, leaving 12 bases between them. CDR3 sequence: CASSYGMRSDTQYF. DNA of the CDR3: TGTGCCAGCAGTTACGGCATGAGAAGCGATACGCAGTATTTT.

This clonotype was counted many times. The genes are TRBV6-2 or TRBV6-3 and TRBJ2-1, with D unclear. CDR1 and CDR2 (germline): MNHEY, SVGEGT. CDR3 size: 12 residues. Between the trimmed V and J ends, which lost 2 bases and 6 bases, there was a span of 5 bases. The CDR3 sequence: CASSYGANEQFF. CDR3 sequence (DNA): TGTGCCAGCAGTTACGGCGCCAATGAGCAGTTCTTC.

This chain joins TRBV5-1 and TRBJ2-5, with a possible D match to TRBD1 (5 bases). Per germline, CDR1 SGHRS and CDR2 YFSETQ. The V gene lost 0 bases and the J gene lost 2 bases, with 8 bases spanning the gap. This CDR3 is 14 amino acids long. DNA for the CDR3: TGCGCCAGCAGCTTGGAAGGGGCGCAAGAGACCCAGTACTTC. It specifies CASSLEGAQETQYF.

V is TRBV28 and J is TRBJ2-7; D is ambiguous. V was trimmed by 5 bases and J by 7 bases, leaving 18 bases between them. The CDR3 spans 14 residues. Germline assignment: CDR1 MDHEN and CDR2 SYDVKM. CDR3 in amino acids: CASSPQHIRSEQYV. DNA of the CDR3: TGTGCCAGCAGTCCCCAGCACATAAGGAGTGAGCAGTACGTC.

This clonotype was seen repeatedly, ten times or more. The V call is TRBV7-8, the J call TRBJ2-2; D is perhaps TRBD1 or TRBD2 (5 bases each). Germline values: CDR1 SGHVS, CDR2 FQNEAQ. The CDR3 spans 13 residues. Trimming left V 4 bases short and J 13 bases short, with 16 bases between. This CDR3 is CASSSSRARGLFF. The CDR3, as DNA: TGTGCCAGCAGCTCCTCGAGGGCGAGGGGGCTGTTTTTT.